This T cell receptor (beta chain) was captured in a study of T cells in Graves' hyperthyroidism and ophthalmopathy. The CDR3 regions of TCR beta were amplified from RNA transcripts. The study used the HTBI primer set for a first-round RT-PCR of the TCR CDR3. One entry per CDR3 protein, called by TCRdb with MiXCR from the multiplex PCR reads. The repertoire holds about 180,000 distinct CDR3 sequences, more than 15% seen once, with under 35% in the top ten. The specimen was blood. This sequence originates from a woman aged 45-59 years with Graves' hyperthyroidism.

This CDR3 reads CNAFRQGASYTEAFF. The CDR3 region has the DNA TGCAATGCCTTTCGACAGGGGGCGTCGTACACTGAAGCTTTCTTT. This chain connects TRBV20-1 to TRBJ1-1; 10 positions match TRBD1. Germline CDR1 and CDR2: DFQATT and SNEGSKA (reference sequence). The CDR3 is 15 amino acids.